Below, one T cell receptor beta chain is given with its context. The antigen is unknown. Germline V gene data show CDR1 as SGHNT and CDR2 as YYREEE (reference sequence). This CDR3 is built from 16 residues. The V end was cut by 6 bases, the J end by 0 bases, with 18 bases between. The repertoire was sequenced with immunoSEQ multiplex PCR; TCRdb's copy has only in-frame clones and lacks some. The data show 65,000 to 95,000 clones, approximately 92% seen once. This record belongs to a study of OX40 agonist ivuxolimab in advanced cancers. Background on the study: The patients' treatment was ivuxolimab, an agonistic anti-OX40 (CD134) antibody. Study-wide points: Within 6 weeks, CD4+ and CD8+ blood T cells expanded clonally at 0.1 to 3.0 mg/kg.

On cycle 4 day 1 and cycle 7 day 1, as well as at baseline, blood was sampled. The clonotype was recovered from an adult with an advanced solid tumor such as melanoma, head and neck, liver or kidney cancer. The chain employs TRBV5-4 and TRBJ1-2; TRBD1 is a possible D gene (5 bases). The sequenced sample was CD4+ or CD8+ T cells sorted from blood, obtained in a trial of the OX40 agonist ivuxolimab. Written as DNA, the CDR3 is TGTGCCAGCACCACTATAACAGGCGGTGCTAACTATGGCTACACCTTC. Protein: CASTTITGGANYGYTF. Complete variable domain (other parts from reference TRBV5-4 and TRBJ1-2): ETGVTQSPTHLIKTRGQQVTLRCSSQSGHNTVSWYQQALGQGPQFIFQYYREEENGRGNFPPRFSGLQFPNYSSELNVNALELDDSALYLCASTTITGGANYGYTFGSGTRLTVV.